The rows below give T cell receptor beta chains drawn from one sample of a study of blood T cells in healthy people across ages. TCRdb ran MiXCR on the 5' RACE reads and lists one entry per CDR3 protein. Here the sample spans more than 1.4 million distinct CDR3 sequences, around two fifths being singletons. The sequenced material came from blood. The source is a woman between 18 and 29 years old in good health. The CDR3 runs from the conserved cysteine through the conserved F or W. D genes are given only for firm matches. Clone size appears in some rows only: once, few, many, or a class for an expanded clone.

size	V	J	D	DNA	CDR3
-	TRBV12-3/TRBV12-4	TRBJ2-3	-	TGTGCCAGCAGTACCTCCCAGGGCGTAAGGTTACCCACAGATACGCAGTATTTT	CASSTSQGVRLPTDTQYF
few	TRBV3-1	TRBJ1-2	-	TGTGCCAGCAGCCGGTCGGGGGGGGATGGCTACACCTTC	CASSRSGGDGYTF
few	TRBV2	TRBJ2-5	-	TGTGCCAGAGGCAGGGAGGTTGGGACCCAGTACTTC	CARGREVGTQYF
few	TRBV27	TRBJ2-3	-	TGTGCCAGCACCGACCTTACAGATACGCAGTATTTT	CASTDLTDTQYF
few	TRBV20-1	TRBJ2-3	-	TGCAGTGCTAGATATATTGACGGGACCATACAGTATTTT	CSARYIDGTIQYF
-	TRBV7-9	TRBJ1-1	-	TGTGCCAGCAGCTTAATAGACACTGAAGCTTTCTTT	CASSLIDTEAFF
few	TRBV10-3	TRBJ2-5	-	TGTGCCATCAGTGGGGCCTACCAAGAGACCCAGTACTTC	CAISGAYQETQYF
-	TRBV4-1	TRBJ1-1	-	TGCGCCAGCAGCCAATTCGGAAACACTGAAGCTTTCTTT	CASSQFGNTEAFF
-	TRBV18	TRBJ2-7	-	TGTGCCAGCTCACCCCTCAGCGGTACTACCTACGAGCAGTACTTC	CASSPLSGTTYEQYF
-	TRBV4-1	TRBJ2-3	-	TGCGCCAGCAGCCAAGTAGGGGGGAACCCCACAGATACGCAGTATTTT	CASSQVGGNPTDTQYF
few	TRBV29-1	TRBJ2-3	TRBD2	TGCAGCGTTTCGGACGGGACTAACGCAGATACGCAGTATTTT	CSVSDGTNADTQYF
-	TRBV27	TRBJ2-7	TRBD1	TGTGCCAGCAGTTTAATTGGGACAGCCTACGAGCAGTACTTC	CASSLIGTAYEQYF